This TCR beta chain is from a study of technical replicates of blood from several donors. TCRdb's table, derived via immunoSEQ multiplex PCR, lists solely in-frame clones and lacks some. The table lists about 44,000 clones, almost 97% of them singletons, with 0.35% to 0.4% in the top ten. The CDR3 loop spans 14 amino acids. Germline assignment: CDR1 SGDLS and CDR2 YYNGEE. Losses at the gene ends were 3 bases for V and 0 bases for J; bases not matched to a gene: 0. The sequencing input was T cells isolated from PBMCs. The origin of this receptor is a human donor in good health. The J gene is TRBJ2-1, the V gene TRBV9, with 7 bases that match TRBD2. CDR3 region: CASSAGGSYNEQFF. The CDR3 region has the DNA TGTGCCAGCAGCGCGGGGGGCTCCTACAATGAGCAGTTCTTC.